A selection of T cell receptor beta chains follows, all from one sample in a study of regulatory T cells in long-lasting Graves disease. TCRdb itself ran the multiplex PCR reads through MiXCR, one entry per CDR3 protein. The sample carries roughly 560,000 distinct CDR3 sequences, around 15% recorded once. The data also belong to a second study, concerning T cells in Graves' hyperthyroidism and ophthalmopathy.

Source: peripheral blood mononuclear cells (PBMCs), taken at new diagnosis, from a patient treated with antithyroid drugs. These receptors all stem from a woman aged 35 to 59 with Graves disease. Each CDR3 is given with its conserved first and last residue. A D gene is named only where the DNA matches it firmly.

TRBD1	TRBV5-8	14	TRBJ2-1	CASSSRGLSNEQFF
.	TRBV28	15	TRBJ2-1	CASTRGGGGHNEQFF
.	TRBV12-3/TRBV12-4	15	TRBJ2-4	CASSLVGLAKNIQYF
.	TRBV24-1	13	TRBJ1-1	CATRAGSNTEAFF
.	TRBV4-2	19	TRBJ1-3	CASSQVPPGHLRSGNTIYF
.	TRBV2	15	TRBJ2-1	CASSSRTVVHNEQFF
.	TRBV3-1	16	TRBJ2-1	CASSQETWRSYNEQFF
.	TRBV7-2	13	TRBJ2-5	CASSLGVRETQYF
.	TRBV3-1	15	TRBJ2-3	CASSQDFSGTDTQYF
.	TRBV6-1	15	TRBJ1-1	CASRPKEWVNTEAFF
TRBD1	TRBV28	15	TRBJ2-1	CASSLTGGELNEQFF
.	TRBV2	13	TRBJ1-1	CASMEGLNTEAFF
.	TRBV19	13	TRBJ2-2	CASSMGLTGELFF
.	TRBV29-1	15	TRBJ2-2	CSVEGTSKNTGELFF
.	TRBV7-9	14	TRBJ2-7	CASSRTGSSYEQYF
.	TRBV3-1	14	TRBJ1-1	CASSQDGFHTEAFF
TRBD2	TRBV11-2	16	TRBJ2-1	CASSFHPGGSTNEQFF
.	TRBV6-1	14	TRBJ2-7	CASSADAPSYEQYF
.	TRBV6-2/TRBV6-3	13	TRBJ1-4	CASSLGGARVVFF
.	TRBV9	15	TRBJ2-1	CASSVAGVQGNEQFF
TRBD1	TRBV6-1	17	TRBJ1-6	CASSPGGGTALNSPLHF
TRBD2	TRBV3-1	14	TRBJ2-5	CASSQRGGGETQYF
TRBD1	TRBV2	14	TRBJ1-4	CASSSRDRGIKLFF
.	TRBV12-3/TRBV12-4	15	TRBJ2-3	CASSPKGSVPDTQYF
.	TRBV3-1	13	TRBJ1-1	CASSSTGDGEAFF
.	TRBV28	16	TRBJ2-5	CASRKKGGLAKETQYF
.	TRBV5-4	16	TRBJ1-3	CASSLGQTFSGNTIYF
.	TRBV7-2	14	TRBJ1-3	CASAIGGSGNTIYF
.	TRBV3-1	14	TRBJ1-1	CASSRAEGNTEAFF
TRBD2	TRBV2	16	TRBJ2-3	CASRRTSGGRTDTQYF
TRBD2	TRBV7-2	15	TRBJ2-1	CASSLGMGLANEQFF
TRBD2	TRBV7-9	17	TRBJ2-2	CASSGSGGDGGTGELFF
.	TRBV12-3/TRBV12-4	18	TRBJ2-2	CASSRGGKGRVQAGELFF
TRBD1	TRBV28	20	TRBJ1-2	CASRGDRALSSSLPNYGYTF
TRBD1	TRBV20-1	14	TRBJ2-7	CSASQPTGAYEQYF
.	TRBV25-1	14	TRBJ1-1	CASSEPRGSTEAFF
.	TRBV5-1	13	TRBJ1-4	CASSLQGGEKLFF
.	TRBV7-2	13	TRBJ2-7	CASSPRTTYEQYF
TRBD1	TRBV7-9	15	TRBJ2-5	CASSLGTGSPETQYF
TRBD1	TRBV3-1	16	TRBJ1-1	CASSQFPGQPNTEAFF
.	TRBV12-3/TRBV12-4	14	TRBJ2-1	CASSSISGLGEQFF
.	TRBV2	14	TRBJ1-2	CASSPRDWNYGYTF
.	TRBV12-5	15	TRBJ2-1	CASGLAPRDYNEQFF
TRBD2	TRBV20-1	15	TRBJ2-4	CSARQTSGVENIQYF
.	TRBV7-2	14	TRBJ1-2	CASSPRDLNYGYTF
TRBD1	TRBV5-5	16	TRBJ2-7	CASSLGGRDRYYEQYF
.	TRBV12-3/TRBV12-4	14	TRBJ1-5	CASRSQGVNQPQHF
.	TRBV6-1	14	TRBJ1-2	CASTIPGGDYGYTF
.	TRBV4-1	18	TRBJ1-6	CASSPRALSASYNSPLHF
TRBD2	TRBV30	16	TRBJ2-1	CAWSGSAGGSYNEQFF
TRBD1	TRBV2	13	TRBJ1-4	CASRRTGDEKLFF
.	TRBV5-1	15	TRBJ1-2	CASSSTIQGGYGYTF
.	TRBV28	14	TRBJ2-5	CASSFPRKIWTQYF
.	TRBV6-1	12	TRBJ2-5	CASRGNQETQYF
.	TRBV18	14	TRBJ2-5	CASSPHQGRETQYF
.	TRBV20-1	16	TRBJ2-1	CSARGRSLGPYNEQFF
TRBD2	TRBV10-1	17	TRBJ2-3	CASSEAWGAGNTDTQYF